These 9 T cell receptor beta chains were all obtained from the same sample, sequenced in a study of T-cell reconstitution after alpha-beta-depleted transplantation in children. During its preparation, the TCRbeta library received unique molecular identifiers. TCRdb itself ran the PCR reads through MiXCR, one entry per CDR3 protein. The repertoire holds 490,000 or so distinct CDR3 sequences, with around 12% as singletons. This specimen consisted of PBMCs from the stem cell graft donor, obtained from the stem cell graft. Source of these receptors: a human donor who donated a stem cell graft to a child with combined immunodeficiency.

The V call is TRBV27, the J call TRBJ1-1; D not certain. Germline V gives CDR1 MNHEY, CDR2 SMNVEV (reference sequence). This CDR3 region has 14 residues. Trimming removed 5 bases at V and 0 bases at J, with 10 bases between. The CDR3 here is CASSRLPLNTEAFF. CDR3 in DNA: TGTGCCAGCAGTAGACTCCCTCTGAACACTGAAGCTTTCTTT.

This clonotype was counted ten times or more. The chain carries TRBV12-3 or TRBV12-4 and TRBJ2-1; D is uncertain. This CDR3 comprises 12 residues. Trimming took off 2 bases at V and 7 bases at J, with 6 bases between the two ends. The CDR3 DNA follows: TGTGCCAGCAGTTTAAGCGTGAATGAGCAGTTCTTC. It codes for CASSLSVNEQFF.

The CDR3, as DNA: TGCAGCGTTGAAGATGGTAAGGGGGCGGTTACCCACGAGCAGTACTTC. Residues: CSVEDGKGAVTHEQYF. The gene calls are TRBV29-1 and TRBJ2-7; the match to TRBD1 covers 7 bases. Per germline, CDR1 SQVTM and CDR2 ANQGSEA. This CDR3 region has 16 residues. V lost 0 bases and J lost 5; bases outside the gene matches: 13.

There are many counts of this clonotype. The chain is built from TRBV5-1 and TRBJ2-1; D unresolved. The CDR3 runs 15 residues. Germline V gene sequence: CDR1 SGHRS, CDR2 YFSETQ. Trimming took 2 bases from V and 8 from J, leaving 17 bases between them. CDR3: CASSFLGSDRDEQFF. The CDR3 nucleotides read TGCGCCAGCAGCTTTTTAGGGTCTGATCGAGATGAGCAGTTCTTC.

The chain is built from TRBV20-1 and TRBJ2-5, with D possibly matching TRBD1 (5 bases). The CDR3 sequence is 14 residues long. Germline V lookup: CDR1 DFQATT, CDR2 SNEGSKA (reference sequence). The V end lost 4 bases, the J end lost 4 bases, and 16 bases lay between the germline ends. CDR3 sequence: CSANSGPYPETQYF. CDR3 DNA: TGCAGTGCTAACTCAGGGCCCTATCCAGAGACCCAGTACTTC.

This chain joins TRBV10-3 and TRBJ2-3; 13 nucleotides agree with TRBD2. CDR1 is ENHRY, CDR2 SYGVKD, per germline. J was trimmed by 4 bases and V by 10 bases; bases with no gene match: 5. CDR3 size: 14 residues. The CDR3 reads CATGLAGDPDTQYF. In nucleotides, the CDR3 is TGTGCCACCGGACTAGCGGGAGACCCAGATACGCAGTATTTT.

Only a few counts were recorded for this clonotype. The chain is built from TRBV20-1 and TRBJ2-2; maybe TRBD1 (6 bases). The CDR3 extends over 15 amino acids. V was pared by 3 bases and J by 4 bases, with 15 bases between. Germline V gene lookup returns CDR1 DFQATT and CDR2 SNEGSKA (reference sequence). The CDR3 spells CSASPGHYSTGELFF. DNA for the CDR3: TGCAGTGCTAGCCCGGGACATTATTCCACCGGGGAGCTGTTTTTT.

V is TRBV4-2 and J is TRBJ2-2, with 10 bases identical to TRBD2. This CDR3 has 16 amino acids. The V gene end was trimmed by 2 bases and the J gene end by 3 bases; junction bases not matched to a gene: 3. CDR1 and CDR2 (germline): LGHNA, YNFKEQ. CDR3 protein: CASSQPGLADTGELFF. The CDR3 nucleotides read TGTGCCAGCAGCCAACCCGGACTAGCGGACACCGGGGAGCTGTTTTTT.

This clonotype was picked up many times. This chain connects TRBV27 to TRBJ2-1; D is uncertain. Trimming took 3 bases from V and 4 from J, leaving 7 bases between them. This CDR3 contains 13 residues. Germline lookup yields CDR1 MNHEY and CDR2 SMNVEV (reference sequence). The DNA of the CDR3 is TGTGCCAGCAGTTTGTCTTATTACAATGAGCAGTTCTTC. As protein: CASSLSYYNEQFF.